This T cell receptor beta chain came from a study of human thymus T cells. Donation was from healthy Finnish infants who were having corrective surgery that addressed congenital heart defects. An approximately 0.5-1 mL peripheral blood aliquot was taken intraoperatively from four of eight donors. All available leukocytes, rather than a set cell count, yielded the blood DNA. Comment on this clone: Antigen specificity is unknown.

Overall study findings and caveats: Apparent skewing of V and J gene usage characterized both thymic and blood repertoires.

Sequencing was performed with immunoSEQ multiplex PCR; in TCRdb, only in-frame clones are kept and a portion is missing. The sample lists 57,000 or so clones, 94% seen once, with almost 6% in the top ten. With 10 bases clipped from V and 3 bases from J, the junction kept 16 bases outside the gene matches. Looked up from germline, CDR1 is MNHEY and CDR2 is SMNVEV (reference sequence). The CDR3 loop spans 17 amino acids. V and J are TRBV27 and TRBJ2-1; 9 bases line up with TRBD2. This receptor was identified in a boy younger than two with a congenital heart defect but otherwise immunologically healthy. Specimen: blood. Here the CDR3 reads CATHGTSRQSGYNEQFF. The DNA of the CDR3 is TGTGCCACCCACGGGACTAGCCGTCAGAGTGGCTACAATGAGCAGTTCTTC.